Each of the 25 T cell receptor beta chains below was sequenced from the same sample in a study of T cells after yellow fever vaccination. MiXCR, run by TCRdb on the 5' RACE reads, gives a single entry per CDR3 protein. The data show hundreds of thousands of distinct CDR3 sequences, with approximately 19% seen just once and about 18% held by the top ten. The material sequenced was PBMCs, taken before the yellow fever booster vaccination. The receptors here all came from a man between 18 and 35 years old who received the YFV17D yellow fever vaccine.

In this sample, this clonotype turned up many times. The chain is built from TRBV7-8 and TRBJ2-5; D remains ambiguous. There are 13 residues in the CDR3. Trimming left V 5 bases short and J 2 bases short, with 9 bases between. Germline values: CDR1 SGHVS, CDR2 FQNEAQ. The CDR3 region is CASSPPIQETQYF. CDR3 in DNA: TGTGCCAGCAGCCCCCCGATACAAGAGACCCAGTACTTC.

The chain joins TRBV7-2 to TRBJ2-5; TRBD2 aligns across 13 bases. The CDR3 consists of 18 residues. V lost 0 bases and J lost 4; bases outside the gene matches: 8. Germline V gene sequence: CDR1 SGHTA, CDR2 FQGNSA. This chain's CDR3 is CASSLAVSRTSGGETQYF. As DNA, the CDR3 is TGTGCCAGCAGCTTAGCCGTCTCTAGGACTAGCGGGGGAGAGACCCAGTACTTC.

This clonotype was picked up a small number of times. V and J are TRBV20-1 and TRBJ2-1, with D perhaps matching TRBD2 (5 bases). V was shortened by 0 bases and J by 8 bases, with 17 bases between the two germline ends. The CDR3 loop spans 15 amino acids. CDR1 is DFQATT and CDR2 is SNEGSKA in the germline V gene (reference sequence). CDR3 nucleotide sequence: TGCAGTGCTAGAGATCCCACGGCTAGCCCGTATGAGCAGTTCTTC. Its protein product is CSARDPTASPYEQFF.

This clonotype was seen a handful of times. The CDR3 DNA sequence: TGCAGCGTTATGGGGGACAGGGGGTCCACCGGGGAGCTGTTTTTT. Residues: CSVMGDRGSTGELFF. This chain links TRBV29-1 with TRBJ2-2; 11 bases are shared with TRBD1. The CDR3 is 15 residues long. V shed 5 bases and J 4 bases; nucleotides not matched to a gene: 6. The germline CDR1 and CDR2 sequences are SQVTM and ANQGSEA.

The rearrangement links TRBV2 to TRBJ1-5; 10 bases match TRBD1. The CDR3 runs to 15 residues. Germline loops: CDR1 SNHLY, CDR2 FYNNEI. V trimming: 7 bases; J trimming: 1 base; junction bases outside the gene matches: 4. The CDR3 reads CASTRQGASNQPQHF. Written as DNA, the CDR3 is TGTGCCAGCACCAGACAGGGGGCGAGCAATCAGCCCCAGCATTTT.

This sequence joins TRBV20-1 and TRBJ1-6, with D uncertain. From germline, CDR1 is DFQATT and CDR2 SNEGSKA (reference sequence). The length of the CDR3 is 15 residues. Trimming took 6 bases from V and 12 from J, leaving 24 bases between them. CDR3 sequence reads: CSAAPRGKPGEPLHF. As DNA, the CDR3 is TGCAGTGCCGCCCCGCGCGGGAAACCCGGCGAACCCCTCCACTTT.

The chain joins TRBV12-3 or TRBV12-4 to TRBJ1-1; a possible D gene is TRBD1 (5 bases). V was pared by 2 bases and J by 0 bases, with 10 bases between. The CDR3 sequence is 15 residues long. CDR3 coding DNA: TGTGCCAGCAGTTTAAGGGGACGGATGAACACTGAAGCTTTCTTT. Translating it yields CASSLRGRMNTEAFF.

In its sample, this clonotype was seen a few times. The chain has TRBV11-2 and TRBJ1-2; D is undetermined. Germline lookup yields CDR1 SGHAT and CDR2 FQNNGV. V shed 2 bases and J shed 4 bases, with 11 bases lying between them. CDR3 length equals 14 residues. CDR3 nucleotides: TGTGCCAGCAGCTTATATTCCGGCTTCTATGGCTACACCTTC. This translates into CASSLYSGFYGYTF.

V is TRBV28 and J is TRBJ1-5, with no clear D. V was shortened by 1 base and J by 9 bases, with 13 bases between the two germline ends. The germline gives CDR1 MDHEN, CDR2 SYDVKM. This CDR3 contains 14 residues. The CDR3 here is CASSLLSVDWPQHF. The CDR3, as DNA: TGTGCCAGCAGTTTATTGTCAGTGGACTGGCCCCAGCATTTT. The full variable domain, in which reference TRBV28 and TRBJ1-5 provide the parts outside the CDR3, is DVKVTQSSRYLVKRTGEKVFLECVQDMDHENMFWYRQDPGLGLRLIYFSYDVKMKEKGDIPEGYSVSREKKERFSLILESASTNQTSMYLCASSLLSVDWPQHFGDGTRLSIL.

In this sample, this clonotype turned up a few times. V usage is TRBV5-1 and J usage is TRBJ2-1, with D perhaps TRBD2 (6 bases). CDR3 length: 14 residues. From germline, CDR1 is SGHRS and CDR2 YFSETQ. V lost 7 bases and J lost 4, with 15 bases in between. As DNA, the CDR3 is TGCGCCAGCGGTCTGCGGGGCTATTACAATGAGCAGTTCTTC. Translating it yields CASGLRGYYNEQFF.

V and J are TRBV20-1 and TRBJ2-3; D is perhaps TRBD1 or TRBD2 (5 bases each). Trimming removed 0 bases at V and 6 bases at J, with 19 bases between. This CDR3 contains 16 residues. The germline V gene encodes CDR1 DFQATT and CDR2 SNEGSKA (reference sequence). The CDR3 bases are TGCAGTGCTAGAGATTGGGGCGGGCCAGGCGCGGATACGCAGTATTTT. Residues: CSARDWGGPGADTQYF.

CDR3 in DNA: TGTGCCATCAGTGAGAAGCGGGTCGACTTCTACGAGCAGTACTTC. Translation gives CAISEKRVDFYEQYF. The genes are TRBV10-3 and TRBJ2-7; maybe TRBD2 (6 bases). The CDR3 totals 15 residues. The germline V gene encodes CDR1 ENHRY and CDR2 SYGVKD. The V gene lost 2 bases and the J gene lost 3 bases, with 14 bases spanning the gap.

This rearrangement joins TRBV6-2 or TRBV6-3 to TRBJ2-1; 9 bases line up with TRBD1. This CDR3 is built from 15 residues. V lost 7 bases, J lost 2 bases, and 6 bases stayed unmatched. CDR1 and CDR2 (germline): MNHEY, SVGEGT. The CDR3 region is CASTPRDRAYNEQFF. The CDR3 coding sequence is TGTGCCAGCACCCCCCGGGACAGGGCCTACAATGAGCAGTTCTTC.

The chain has TRBV4-1 and TRBJ2-1; the match to TRBD2 covers 13 bases. This CDR3 spans 17 amino acids. From germline, CDR1 is MGHRA and CDR2 YSYEKL. V shed 7 bases and J 0 bases; nucleotides not matched to a gene: 6. Here the CDR3 DNA reads TGCGCCAGCATGGGGACTAGCGGGGTTAGCTCCTACAATGAGCAGTTCTTC. Its translation: CASMGTSGVSSYNEQFF.

This clonotype was picked up a small number of times. The chain uses TRBV19 and TRBJ2-2; D may be TRBD1 or TRBD2 (5 bases each). CDR3 length: 14 residues. With 6 bases removed from V and 1 base from J, the gap between germline ends came to 9 bases. CDR1 and CDR2 (germline): LNHDA, SQIVND (reference sequence). CDR3 protein: CASRYGGNTGELFF. The CDR3 nucleotides are TGTGCCAGTAGATATGGGGGGAACACCGGGGAGCTGTTTTTT.

This clonotype was detected only a few times. The chain is built from TRBV12-3 or TRBV12-4 and TRBJ2-3; no definite D call. CDR3 size: 15 residues. V dropped 5 bases and J dropped 3 bases, with 15 bases sitting between them. The CDR3: CASSPEIPTTDTQYF. In DNA form, the CDR3 reads TGTGCCAGCAGTCCCGAAATCCCGACGACAGATACGCAGTATTTT.

The gene calls are TRBV5-6 and TRBJ2-7; D perhaps matches TRBD1 (5 bases). Trimming stripped 0 bases from V and 3 bases from J, with 16 bases between. The germline V gene has CDR1 SGHDT and CDR2 YYEEEE. CDR3 length equals 16 residues. This CDR3 is CASSLDSVRGFYEQYF. Written as DNA, the CDR3 is TGTGCCAGCAGCTTGGATTCGGTAAGGGGATTCTACGAGCAGTACTTC. The full variable domain, rest sourced from reference TRBV5-6 and TRBJ2-7, is DAGVTQSPTHLIKTRGQQVTLRCSPKSGHDTVSWYQQALGQGPQFIFQYYEEEERQRGNFPDRFSGHQFPNYSSELNVNALLLGDSALYLCASSLDSVRGFYEQYFGPGTRLTVT.

V gene TRBV19 combines with J gene TRBJ2-1; TRBD2 aligns across 12 bases. The V gene's germline CDR1 is LNHDA and CDR2 SQIVND (reference sequence). The ends lost 6 bases at V and 6 bases at J; junction bases unmatched: 6. CDR3 size: 15 residues. The CDR3 reads CASRRGLAGFNEQFF. The CDR3 nucleotides read TGTGCCAGTAGGAGGGGACTAGCGGGTTTCAATGAGCAGTTCTTC.

This rearrangement joins TRBV18 to TRBJ2-3, with a tentative D call TRBD2 (6 bases). With 5 bases removed from V and 4 bases from J, the gap between germline ends came to 13 bases. CDR1 and CDR2 (germline): KGHSH, LQKENI. The CDR3 extends over 14 amino acids. The chain's CDR3 is CASSELRDSDTQYF. Written as DNA, the CDR3 is TGTGCCAGCTCAGAATTGAGGGACTCAGATACGCAGTATTTT.

The chain couples TRBV4-1 to TRBJ2-3; a possible D gene is TRBD1 (5 bases). The CDR3 runs 13 residues. Looked up from germline, CDR1 is MGHRA and CDR2 is YSYEKL. The germline V and J ends were trimmed by 1 base and 4 bases, with 6 bases remaining between them. The DNA for the CDR3 is TGCGCCAGCAGCCAAGGGGGCCCAGATACGCAGTATTTT. It is translated as CASSQGGPDTQYF.

The chain has TRBV4-3 and TRBJ2-1, with a weak D call TRBD2 (7 bases). The length of the CDR3 is 15 residues. The V gene lost 6 bases and the J gene lost 5 bases, with 17 bases spanning the gap. Germline CDR1 is LGHNA and CDR2 is YSLEER. CDR3 sequence (DNA): TGCGCCAGCAGTCGCGGGGGATCAGGGGACAATGAGCAGTTCTTC. Its protein is CASSRGGSGDNEQFF.

The chain uses TRBV5-1 and TRBJ1-1, with D unresolved. CDR3 length equals 15 residues. The germline V gene encodes CDR1 SGHRS and CDR2 YFSETQ. V lost 5 bases and J 3 bases, leaving 17 bases between the germline ends. The CDR3 DNA reads as TGCGCCAGCAGTTCTAAGACGGACCCTTACACTGAAGCTTTCTTT. It translates to CASSSKTDPYTEAFF. Filled out from reference TRBV5-1 and TRBJ1-1, the complete variable domain reads KAGVTQTPRYLIKTRGQQVTLSCSPISGHRSVSWYQQTPGQGLQFLFEYFSETQRNKGNFPGRFSGRQFSNSRSEMNVSTLELGDSALYLCASSSKTDPYTEAFFGQGTRLTVV.

The chain recombines TRBV3-1 with TRBJ2-2; D might be TRBD1 (6 bases). V lost 4 bases, J lost 0 bases, and 21 bases lay in between. CDR3 length: 19 residues. Looked up from germline, CDR1 is LGHDT and CDR2 is YNNKEL (reference sequence). The CDR3 loop reads CASSPPATRTGPNTGELFF. DNA for the CDR3: TGTGCCAGCAGCCCCCCAGCCACTAGAACAGGGCCGAACACCGGGGAGCTGTTTTTT.

The rearrangement links TRBV7-2 to TRBJ2-1; 8 bases fit TRBD2. The CDR3 loop spans 15 amino acids. Trimming removed 2 bases from V and 10 bases from J; junction bases left unmatched: 10. Germline V gene lookup returns CDR1 SGHTA and CDR2 FQGNSA. The CDR3 DNA sequence: TGTGCCAGCAGCTTATGGCCAGCGGGGGTACGGGAGCAGTTCTTC. Translating it yields CASSLWPAGVREQFF.

The V gene is TRBV7-9, the J gene TRBJ2-1, with 7 positions matching TRBD2. The CDR3 length is 15 residues. J was trimmed by 3 bases and V by 1 base; bases with no gene match: 3. Germline V gene data show CDR1 as SEHNR and CDR2 as FQNEAQ (reference sequence). This chain's CDR3 is CASSLELAYYNEQFF. The CDR3 DNA is TGTGCCAGCAGCTTAGAACTAGCGTACTACAATGAGCAGTTCTTC. Drawing the rest from reference TRBV7-9 and TRBJ2-1, the complete variable domain is DTGVSQNPRHKITKRGQNVTFRCDPISEHNRLYWYRQTLGQGPEFLTYFQNEAQLEKSRLLSDRFSAERPKGSFSTLEIQRTEQGDSAMYLCASSLELAYYNEQFFGPGTRLTVL.